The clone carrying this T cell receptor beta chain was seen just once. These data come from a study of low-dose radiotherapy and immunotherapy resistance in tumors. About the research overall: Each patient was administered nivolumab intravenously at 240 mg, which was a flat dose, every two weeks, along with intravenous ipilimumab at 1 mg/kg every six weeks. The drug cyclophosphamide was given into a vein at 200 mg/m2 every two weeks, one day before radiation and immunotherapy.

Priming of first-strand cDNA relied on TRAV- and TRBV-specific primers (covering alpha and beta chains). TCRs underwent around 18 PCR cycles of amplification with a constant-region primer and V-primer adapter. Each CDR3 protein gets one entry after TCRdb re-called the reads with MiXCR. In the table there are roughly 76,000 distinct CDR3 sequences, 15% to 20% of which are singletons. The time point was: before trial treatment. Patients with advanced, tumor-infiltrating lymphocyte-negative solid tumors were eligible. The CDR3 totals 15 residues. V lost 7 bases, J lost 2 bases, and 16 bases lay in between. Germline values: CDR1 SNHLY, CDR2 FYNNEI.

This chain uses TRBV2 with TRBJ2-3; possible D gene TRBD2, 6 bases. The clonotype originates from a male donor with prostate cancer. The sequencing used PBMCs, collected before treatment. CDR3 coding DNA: TGTGCCAGCAAGTATGGCGGGATCCTCACAGATACGCAGTATTTT. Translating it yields CASKYGGILTDTQYF.